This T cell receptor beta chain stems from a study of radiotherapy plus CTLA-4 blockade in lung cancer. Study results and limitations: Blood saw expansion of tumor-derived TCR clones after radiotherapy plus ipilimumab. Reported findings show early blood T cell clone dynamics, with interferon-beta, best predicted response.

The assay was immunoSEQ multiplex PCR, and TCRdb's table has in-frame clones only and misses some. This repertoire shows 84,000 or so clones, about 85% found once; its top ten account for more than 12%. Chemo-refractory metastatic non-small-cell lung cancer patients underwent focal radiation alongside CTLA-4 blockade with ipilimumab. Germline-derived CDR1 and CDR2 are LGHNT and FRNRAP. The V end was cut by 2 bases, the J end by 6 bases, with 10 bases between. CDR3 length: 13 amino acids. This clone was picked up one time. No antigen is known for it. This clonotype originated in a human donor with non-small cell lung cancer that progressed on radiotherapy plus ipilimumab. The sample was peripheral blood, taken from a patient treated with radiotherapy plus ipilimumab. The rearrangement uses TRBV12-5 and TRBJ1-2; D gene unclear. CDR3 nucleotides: TGTGCTAGTGGTTTGCTCAACGGGGATGGCTACACCTTC. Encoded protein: CASGLLNGDGYTF.